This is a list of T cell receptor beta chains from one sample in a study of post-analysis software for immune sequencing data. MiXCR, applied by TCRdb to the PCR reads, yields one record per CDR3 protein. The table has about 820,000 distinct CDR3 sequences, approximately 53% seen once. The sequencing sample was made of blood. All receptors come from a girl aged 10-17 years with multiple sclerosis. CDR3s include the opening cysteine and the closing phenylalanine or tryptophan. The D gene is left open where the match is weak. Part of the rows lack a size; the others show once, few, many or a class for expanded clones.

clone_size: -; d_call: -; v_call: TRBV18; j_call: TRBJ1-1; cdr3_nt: TGTGGCAGCTCACCAACAGCCTTGAACACTGAAGCTTTCTTT; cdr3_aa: CGSSPTALNTEAFF
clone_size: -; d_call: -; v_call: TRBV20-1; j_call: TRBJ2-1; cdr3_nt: TGCAGTGCTAGAGACCCGGGGGGCAGGGAGGTTGAGCAGTTCTTC; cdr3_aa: CSARDPGGREVEQFF
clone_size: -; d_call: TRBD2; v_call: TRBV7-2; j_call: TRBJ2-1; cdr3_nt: TGTGCCAGCAGCCGAAGACTAGCGGGAGGGTACAATGAGCAGTTCTTC; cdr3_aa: CASSRRLAGGYNEQFF
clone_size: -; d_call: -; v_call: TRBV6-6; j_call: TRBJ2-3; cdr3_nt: TGTGCCAGCACCCCCATACTTAGCACAGATACGCAGTATTTT; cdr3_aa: CASTPILSTDTQYF
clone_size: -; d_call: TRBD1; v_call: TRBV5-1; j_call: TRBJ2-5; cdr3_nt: TGCGCCAGCAGCTTGGGGACAGGGCTCGATGGGACCCAGTACTTC; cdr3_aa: CASSLGTGLDGTQYF
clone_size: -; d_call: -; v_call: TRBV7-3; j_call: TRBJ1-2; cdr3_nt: TGTGCCAGCAGCTTTGTCGGGGGCGGTGGCTACACCTTC; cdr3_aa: CASSFVGGGGYTF
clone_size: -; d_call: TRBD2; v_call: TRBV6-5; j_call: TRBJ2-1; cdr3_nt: TGTGCCAGCAGTTACTCACAGCGGGGGCTCTCCTACAATGAGCAGTTCTTC; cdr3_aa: CASSYSQRGLSYNEQFF
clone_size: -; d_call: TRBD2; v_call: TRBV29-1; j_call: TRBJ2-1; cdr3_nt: TGCAGCGTTGAAGGGACTAGCAATGAGCAGTTCTTC; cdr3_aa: CSVEGTSNEQFF
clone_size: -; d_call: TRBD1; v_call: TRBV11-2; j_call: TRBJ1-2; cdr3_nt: TGTGCCAGCAGCGGGACAGGGGGGATAAACTATGGCTACACCTTC; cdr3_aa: CASSGTGGINYGYTF
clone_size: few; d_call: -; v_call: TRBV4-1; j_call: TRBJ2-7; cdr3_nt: TGCGCCAGCAGCCAAGGGACACCGGGTGGAAACGAGCAGTACTTC; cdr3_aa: CASSQGTPGGNEQYF
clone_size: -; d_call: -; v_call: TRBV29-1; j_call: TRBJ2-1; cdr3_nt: TGCAGCGTTGAGGCCCGTCCAAACCCTGGCAATGAGCAGTTCTTC; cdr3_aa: CSVEARPNPGNEQFF
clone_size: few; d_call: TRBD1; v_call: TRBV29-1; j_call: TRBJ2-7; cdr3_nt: TGCAGCGTATCGGACAGGGACACCTACGAGCAGTACTTC; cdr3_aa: CSVSDRDTYEQYF